These T cell receptor beta chains were read from a single sample in a study of T cell changes during pregnancy in multiple sclerosis. Data came from immunoSEQ multiplex PCR; TCRdb stores just in-frame clones and leaves some out. The sample shows about 36,000 clones, 85% to 95% of them seen only once. Sequenced: PBMCs (not recorded whether the cells were cultured). These receptors originate from a female donor with multiple sclerosis, enrolled in a pregnancy study. The CDR3 runs from the conserved cysteine through the conserved F or W. Fields, in order: D gene, CDR3 length, clone size, J gene, V gene, CDR3 DNA, CDR3 protein. A D gene is named only where the DNA matches it firmly. Clone size is not always given. Where it is, it says once, few, many or a class for expanded clones.

TRBD1 14 - TRBJ2-7 TRBV7-9 TGTGCCAGCAGCTTCGGACAGGGGTTCGCCGAGCAGTACTTC CASSFGQGFAEQYF
- 11 - TRBJ1-2 TRBV5-4 TGTGCCAGCGGCGGCGACTATGGCTACACCTTC CASGGDYGYTF
- 15 - TRBJ2-1 TRBV28 TGTGCCAGCAGTCCCCCGGTGGGCGACTACAATGAGCAGTTCTTC CASSPPVGDYNEQFF
- 13 - TRBJ2-7 TRBV30 TGTGCCTGGAGTGTACACGGGGGCTACGAGCAGTACTTC CAWSVHGGYEQYF
TRBD1 14 once TRBJ2-7 TRBV25-1 TGTGCCAGCAGTAGACAGGGGGCCCTCTACGAGCAGTACTTC CASSRQGALYEQYF
TRBD2 16 - TRBJ2-1 TRBV5-1 TGCGCCAGCAGCTTGGGAAGTCTAGCGGGATTGGTTGAGCAGTTCTTC CASSLGSLAGLVEQFF
- 14 few TRBJ1-5 TRBV7-2 TGTGCCAGCAGCTTCAACAGGGGCAATCAGCCCCAGCATTTT CASSFNRGNQPQHF
- 14 - TRBJ1-2 TRBV6-5 TGTGCCAGCAGTTACGGAGGGGGGGGCTATGGCTACACCTTC CASSYGGGGYGYTF
- 18 - TRBJ1-3 TRBV18 TGTGCCAGCTCACCACCGGGGGGAGCCTCGACCTCTGGAAACACCATATATTTT CASSPPGGASTSGNTIYF
TRBD2 16 once TRBJ2-1 TRBV4-1 TGCGCCAGCAGCCAAGGCTTGAGACTAGCGGGTTCTGAGCAGTTCTTC CASSQGLRLAGSEQFF
TRBD2 15 - TRBJ2-3 TRBV5-6 TGTGCCAGCAGGGAAGTCGGGAGGGACACAGATACGCAGTATTTT CASREVGRDTDTQYF
- 14 - TRBJ2-2 TRBV11-3 TGTGCCAGCAGCTTGGGGAAGAACACCGGGGAGCTGTTTTTT CASSLGKNTGELFF
TRBD2 17 - TRBJ2-1 TRBV5-6 TGTGCCAGCAGCCTTAGACTAGCGGCCAGCTCCTACAATGAGCAGTTCTTC CASSLRLAASSYNEQFF
- 13 - TRBJ2-7 TRBV9 TGTGCCAGCAGCGTAGATGAGGGGCGCGAGCAGTACTTC CASSVDEGREQYF
- 15 - TRBJ2-6 TRBV30 TGTGCCTGGAGCGTAGGGACCTCCGGGGCCAACGTCCTGACTTTC CAWSVGTSGANVLTF
TRBD1 16 - TRBJ2-1 TRBV9 TGTGCCAGCAGCGTAGGAGGACAGGGGTCCTACAATGAGCAGTTCTTC CASSVGGQGSYNEQFF
TRBD1 16 - TRBJ1-2 TRBV6-1 TGTGCCAGCAGTGACTGGTCCTGGGGACAGGGTGGTGGCTACACCTTC CASSDWSWGQGGGYTF
- 16 - TRBJ2-5 TRBV7-6 TGTGCCAGCAGCTTAGTCGGCAGCTGGGGCCAAGAGACCCAGTACTTC CASSLVGSWGQETQYF
TRBD2 16 - TRBJ2-3 TRBV7-2 TGTGCCAGCAGCTCCCAGCGGGGCCCGAGGAGGGATACGCAGTATTTT CASSSQRGPRRDTQYF
TRBD2 16 - TRBJ2-1 TRBV6-6 TGTGCCAGCAGTCGCACTAGCGGGAGGGCCGGCAATGAGCAGTTCTTC CASSRTSGRAGNEQFF
- 14 once TRBJ1-5 TRBV27 TGTGCCAGCAGTTTATATCAGGGGCATCAGCCCCAGCATTTT CASSLYQGHQPQHF
TRBD1 15 - TRBJ1-4 TRBV4-1 TGCGCCAGCAGCCCACGACAGGGAACTAATGAAAAACTGTTTTTT CASSPRQGTNEKLFF